This is a list of T cell receptor beta chains from one sample in a study of blood T cell repertoires in COVID-19. Only in-frame clones appear in the TCRdb table, and some are missing; sequencing was by immunoSEQ multiplex PCR. This sample has 250,000 to 300,000 clones, with about nine tenths found just once. The material sequenced was peripheral blood. These receptors all come from a woman in her 30s with active or convalescent COVID-19. The CDR3 runs from the conserved cysteine through the conserved F or W. Each record gives: V gene, J gene, clone size, D gene, CDR3 protein, CDR3 DNA. The D gene is left open where the match is weak. A row's size may be missing; if present it is once, few, many or a size class.

>TRBV18|TRBJ2-7|once|NA
CASSPANGYEQYF
TGTGCCAGCTCGCCCGCCAACGGCTACGAGCAGTACTTC
>TRBV29-1|TRBJ2-1|NA|TRBD2
CSVEVSGGGGEQFF
TGCAGCGTTGAAGTTTCTGGCGGGGGAGGTGAGCAGTTCTTC
>TRBV27|TRBJ1-2|NA|NA
CASSLGREVYGYTF
TGTGCCAGCAGCCTGGGTCGAGAGGTCTATGGCTACACCTTC
>TRBV7-2|TRBJ1-4|few|NA
CASREGRWGEKLFF
TGTGCCAGCAGGGAGGGACGTTGGGGGGAAAAACTGTTTTTT
>TRBV25-1|TRBJ1-2|NA|TRBD1
CASSGQGQGEAYGYTF
TGTGCCAGCAGTGGTCAGGGACAGGGGGAGGCCTATGGCTACACCTTC
>TRBV19|TRBJ1-6|NA|NA
CASSTGRVDSPLHF
TGTGCCAGTAGTACGGGCAGGGTGGATTCACCCCTCCACTTT
>TRBV6-6|TRBJ1-5|NA|NA
CASTWTQGGDQPQHF
TGTGCCAGCACCTGGACCCAGGGAGGGGATCAGCCCCAGCATTTT
>TRBV2|TRBJ1-5|NA|NA
CASSERTDDQPQHF
TGTGCCAGCAGTGAAAGGACAGACGATCAGCCCCAGCATTTT
>TRBV7-2|TRBJ2-3|NA|NA
CASSLGLAGNTQYF
TGTGCCAGCAGCTTAGGGTTAGCCGGCAATACGCAGTATTTT
>TRBV19|TRBJ1-5|NA|TRBD1
CASLTGGESNQPQHF
TGTGCCAGTTTAACAGGGGGGGAAAGCAATCAGCCCCAGCATTTT
>TRBV28|TRBJ1-2|NA|NA
CASSFGGAKGYTF
TGTGCCAGCAGTTTCGGAGGGGCGAAGGGCTACACCTTC
>TRBV7-3|TRBJ2-1|NA|TRBD1
CASGQGADNEQFF
TGTGCCAGCGGACAGGGGGCGGACAATGAGCAGTTCTTC
>TRBV3-1/TRBV3-2|TRBJ1-3|NA|TRBD1
CASRDRGENTIYF
TGTGCCAGCAGGGACAGGGGTGAAAACACCATATATTTT
>TRBV21-1|TRBJ2-1|NA|NA
CASSSLAGGPIDEQFF
TGTGCCAGCAGCAGTCTCGCGGGGGGGCCTATCGATGAGCAGTTCTTC
>TRBV6-6|TRBJ1-2|NA|NA
CASSYGGAANYGYTF
TGTGCCAGCAGTTACGGAGGGGCCGCTAACTATGGCTACACCTTC
>TRBV6-5|TRBJ1-2|NA|TRBD1
CASATRTGNYGYTF
TGTGCCAGTGCAACCCGGACAGGGAACTATGGCTACACCTTC
>TRBV5-1|TRBJ1-4|few|NA
CASRYLPQGTNEKLFF
TGCGCCAGCAGATACCTACCCCAGGGAACTAATGAAAAACTGTTTTTT
>TRBV12-3/TRBV12-4|TRBJ1-1|NA|TRBD1
CASTRTGVSEAFF
TGTGCCAGCACTAGAACAGGGGTGTCTGAAGCTTTCTTT
>TRBV5-1|TRBJ2-5|NA|NA
CASSLGSTSGLETQYF
TGCGCCAGCAGCTTGGGTTCGACGTCAGGGTTGGAGACCCAGTACTTC
>TRBV5-1|TRBJ2-2|NA|TRBD1
CASSLAATGGMTGELFF
TGCGCCAGCAGCTTGGCCGCGACAGGGGGGATGACCGGGGAGCTGTTTTTT
>TRBV18|TRBJ1-2|NA|TRBD1
CASSPRGPGGSAAGYGYTF
TGTGCCAGCTCACCAAGAGGGCCAGGGGGCTCGGCTGCTGGCTATGGCTACACCTTC
>TRBV2|TRBJ1-5|NA|TRBD1
CASSEEGQGGQPQHF
TGTGCCAGCAGTGAAGAGGGACAGGGAGGTCAGCCCCAGCATTTT
>TRBV6-1|TRBJ2-7|NA|TRBD2
CASSVGTSGGFLSYEQYF
TGTGCCAGCAGTGTTGGGACTAGCGGGGGTTTTCTCTCCTACGAGCAGTACTTC
>TRBV6-2/TRBV6-3|TRBJ2-1|once|TRBD2
CASSYTRTGLAGVYEQFF
TGTGCCAGCAGTTACACACGGACAGGACTAGCGGGGGTCTATGAGCAGTTCTTC
>TRBV7-3|TRBJ1-1|NA|NA
CASSLAGHTEAFF
TGTGCCAGCAGCTTAGCTGGGCATACTGAAGCTTTCTTT
>TRBV5-8|TRBJ1-2|NA|NA
CASSLLPQGDYGYTF
TGTGCCAGCAGCCTACTACCACAGGGAGACTATGGCTACACCTTC
>TRBV27|TRBJ2-3|NA|TRBD2
CASSGWTSVADTQYF
TGTGCCAGCAGTGGGTGGACTAGCGTCGCAGATACGCAGTATTTT
>TRBV19|TRBJ2-3|NA|TRBD2
CASSRSPGRVRTDTQYF
TGTGCCAGTAGTAGAAGCCCCGGGAGGGTGAGGACAGATACGCAGTATTTT
>TRBV7-2|TRBJ1-6|NA|NA
CASSQDRNNSPLHF
TGTGCCAGCAGCCAGGACAGAAATAATTCACCCCTCCACTTT
>TRBV4-2|TRBJ1-2|NA|NA
CASSQEPTENYGYTF
TGTGCCAGCAGCCAAGAGCCCACAGAGAACTATGGCTACACCTTC
>TRBV5-1|TRBJ2-7|NA|NA
CASSLGAGFTYEQYF
TGCGCCAGCAGCTTGGGAGCAGGGTTCACCTACGAGCAGTACTTC
>TRBV7-2|TRBJ2-1|NA|TRBD2
CASSPSPFSGGNNEQFF
TGTGCCAGCAGCCCGAGCCCCTTTAGCGGGGGAAACAATGAGCAGTTCTTC
>TRBV10-3|TRBJ1-5|NA|TRBD1
CAISQETGGRGQPQHF
TGTGCCATCAGTCAAGAAACAGGGGGCAGGGGTCAGCCCCAGCATTTT